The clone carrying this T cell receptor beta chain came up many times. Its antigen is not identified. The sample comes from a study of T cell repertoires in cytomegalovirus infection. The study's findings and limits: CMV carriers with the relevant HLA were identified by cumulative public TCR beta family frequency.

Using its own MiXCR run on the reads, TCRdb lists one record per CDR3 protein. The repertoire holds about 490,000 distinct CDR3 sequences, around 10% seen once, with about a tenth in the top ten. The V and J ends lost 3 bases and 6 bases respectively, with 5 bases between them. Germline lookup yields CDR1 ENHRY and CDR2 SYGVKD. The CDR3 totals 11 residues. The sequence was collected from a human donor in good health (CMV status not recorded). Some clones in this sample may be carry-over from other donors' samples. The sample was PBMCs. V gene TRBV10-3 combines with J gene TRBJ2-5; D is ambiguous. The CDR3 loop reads CAISEKQTQYF. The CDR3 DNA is TGTGCCATCAGTGAAAAGCAGACCCAGTACTTC.